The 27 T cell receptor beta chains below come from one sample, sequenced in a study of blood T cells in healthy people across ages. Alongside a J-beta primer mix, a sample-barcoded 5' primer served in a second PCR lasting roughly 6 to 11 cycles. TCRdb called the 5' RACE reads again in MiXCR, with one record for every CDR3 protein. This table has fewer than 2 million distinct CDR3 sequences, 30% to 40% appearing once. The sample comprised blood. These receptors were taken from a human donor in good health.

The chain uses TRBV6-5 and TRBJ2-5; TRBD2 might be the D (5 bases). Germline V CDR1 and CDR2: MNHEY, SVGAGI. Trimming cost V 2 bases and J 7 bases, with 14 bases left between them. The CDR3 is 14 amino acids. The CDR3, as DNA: TGTGCCAGCAGTTACGAGCGGCGCGGCGTGACCCAGTACTTC. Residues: CASSYERRGVTQYF.

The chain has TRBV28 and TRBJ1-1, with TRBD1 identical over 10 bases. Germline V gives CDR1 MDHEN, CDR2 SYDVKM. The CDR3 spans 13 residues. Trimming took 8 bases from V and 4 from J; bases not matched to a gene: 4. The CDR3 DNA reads TGTGCCAGCGAGGGACAGGGGTTCACTGAAGCTTTCTTT. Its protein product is CASEGQGFTEAFF.

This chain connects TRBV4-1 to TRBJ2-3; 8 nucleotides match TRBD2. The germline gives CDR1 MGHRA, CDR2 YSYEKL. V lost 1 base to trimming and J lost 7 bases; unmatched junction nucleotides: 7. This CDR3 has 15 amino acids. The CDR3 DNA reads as TGCGCCAGCAGCCAAGTATCGGGGGGGCGATATACGCAGTATTTT. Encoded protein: CASSQVSGGRYTQYF.

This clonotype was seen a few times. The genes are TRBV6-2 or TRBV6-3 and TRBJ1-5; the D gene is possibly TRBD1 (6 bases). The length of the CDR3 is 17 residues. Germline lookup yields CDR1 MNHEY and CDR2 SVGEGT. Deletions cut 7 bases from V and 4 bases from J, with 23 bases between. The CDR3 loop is CASNTNLGRGGNQPQHF. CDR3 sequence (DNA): TGTGCCAGCAACACCAATCTGGGCAGGGGAGGAAATCAGCCCCAGCATTTT.

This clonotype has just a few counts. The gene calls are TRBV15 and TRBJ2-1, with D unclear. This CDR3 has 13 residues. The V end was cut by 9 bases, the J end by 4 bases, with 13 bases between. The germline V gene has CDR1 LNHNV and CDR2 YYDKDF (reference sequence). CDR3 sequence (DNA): TGTGCCACTGGTGACAACGGATACAATGAGCAGTTCTTC. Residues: CATGDNGYNEQFF. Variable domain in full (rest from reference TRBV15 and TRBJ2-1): DAMVIQNPRYQVTQFGKPVTLSCSQTLNHNVMYWYQQKSSQAPKLLFHYYDKDFNNEADTPDNFQSRRPNTSFCFLDIRSPGLGDTAMYLCATGDNGYNEQFFGPGTRLTVL.

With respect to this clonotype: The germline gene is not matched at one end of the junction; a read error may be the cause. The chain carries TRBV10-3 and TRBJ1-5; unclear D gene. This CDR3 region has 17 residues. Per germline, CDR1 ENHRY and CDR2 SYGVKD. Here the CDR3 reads CAISESKVGLSNQPLHF. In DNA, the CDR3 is TGTGCCATCAGTGAGTCGAAGGTTGGGCTTAGCAATCAGCCCCTGCATTTT.

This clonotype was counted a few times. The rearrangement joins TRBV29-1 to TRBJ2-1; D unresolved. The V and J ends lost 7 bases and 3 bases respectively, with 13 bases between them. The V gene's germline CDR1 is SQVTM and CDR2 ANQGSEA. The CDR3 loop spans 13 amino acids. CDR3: CSAPTRGYNEQFF. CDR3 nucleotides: TGCAGCGCACCTACAAGAGGCTACAATGAGCAGTTCTTC.

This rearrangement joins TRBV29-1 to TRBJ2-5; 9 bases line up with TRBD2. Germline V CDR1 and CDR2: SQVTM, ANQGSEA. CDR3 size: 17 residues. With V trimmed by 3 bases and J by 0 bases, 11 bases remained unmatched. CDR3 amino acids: CSVEGTSPRRDQETQYF. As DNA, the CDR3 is TGCAGCGTTGAGGGGACTAGCCCTAGACGGGACCAAGAGACCCAGTACTTC.

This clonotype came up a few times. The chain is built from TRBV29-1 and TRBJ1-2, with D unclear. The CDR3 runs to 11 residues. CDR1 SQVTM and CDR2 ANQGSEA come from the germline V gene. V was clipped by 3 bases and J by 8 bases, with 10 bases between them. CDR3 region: CSVDSRGGYTF. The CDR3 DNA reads TGCAGCGTTGACAGCCGAGGGGGCTACACCTTC.

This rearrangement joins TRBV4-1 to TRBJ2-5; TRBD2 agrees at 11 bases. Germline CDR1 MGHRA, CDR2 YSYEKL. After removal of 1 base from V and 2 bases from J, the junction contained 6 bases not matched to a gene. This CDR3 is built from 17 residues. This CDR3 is CASSQGLAGGPQETQYF. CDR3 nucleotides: TGCGCCAGCAGCCAAGGGCTAGCGGGGGGCCCTCAAGAGACCCAGTACTTC.

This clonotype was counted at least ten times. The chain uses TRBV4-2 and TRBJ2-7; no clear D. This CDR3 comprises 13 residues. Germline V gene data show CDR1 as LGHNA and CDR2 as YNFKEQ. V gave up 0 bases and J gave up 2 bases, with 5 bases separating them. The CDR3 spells CASSQDLTYEQYF. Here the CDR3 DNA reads TGTGCCAGCAGCCAAGACCTCACCTACGAGCAGTACTTC.

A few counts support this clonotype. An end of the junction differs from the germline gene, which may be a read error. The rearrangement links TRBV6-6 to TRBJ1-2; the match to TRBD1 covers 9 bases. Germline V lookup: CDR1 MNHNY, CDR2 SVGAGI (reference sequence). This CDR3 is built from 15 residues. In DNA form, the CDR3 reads TGTGCCAGCAGTTACTCGGGACAGGGTACTGTTGGCTGCACCTTC. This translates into CASSYSGQGTVGCTF.

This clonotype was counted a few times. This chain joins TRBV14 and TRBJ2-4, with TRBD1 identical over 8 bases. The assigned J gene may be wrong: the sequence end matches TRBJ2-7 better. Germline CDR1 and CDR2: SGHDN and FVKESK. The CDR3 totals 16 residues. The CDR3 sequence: CASSQESQGASYEQYF. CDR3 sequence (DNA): TGTGCCAGCAGCCAAGAATCTCAGGGGGCTTCATACGAGCAGTACTTC.

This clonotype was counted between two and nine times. CDR3 in amino acids: CSVGAPGLSEQYF. The CDR3 region has the DNA TGCAGCGTTGGGGCGCCGGGTCTCTCTGAGCAGTACTTC. J is TRBJ2-7 and V is TRBV29-1; D remains ambiguous. The CDR3 length is 13 residues. Trimming removed 4 bases at V and 7 bases at J, with 17 bases between. Per germline, CDR1 SQVTM and CDR2 ANQGSEA.

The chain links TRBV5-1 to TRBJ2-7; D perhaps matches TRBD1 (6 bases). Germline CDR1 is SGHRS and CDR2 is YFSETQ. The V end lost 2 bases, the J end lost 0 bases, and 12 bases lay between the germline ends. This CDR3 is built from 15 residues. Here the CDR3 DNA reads TGCGCCAGCAGCTTCGGGACAACGGACTCCTACGAGCAGTACTTC. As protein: CASSFGTTDSYEQYF.

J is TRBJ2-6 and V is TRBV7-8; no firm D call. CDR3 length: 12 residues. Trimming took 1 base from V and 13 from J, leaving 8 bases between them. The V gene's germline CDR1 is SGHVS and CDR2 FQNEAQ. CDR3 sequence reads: CASSLDIVVLTF. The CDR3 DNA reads TGTGCCAGCAGCTTAGATATAGTGGTCCTGACTTTC.

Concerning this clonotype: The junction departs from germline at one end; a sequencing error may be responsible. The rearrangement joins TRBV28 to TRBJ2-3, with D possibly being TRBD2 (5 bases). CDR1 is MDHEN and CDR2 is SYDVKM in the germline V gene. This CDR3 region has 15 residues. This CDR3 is CASSLYEGSTDMQYF. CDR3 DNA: TGTGCCAGCAGTTTATATGAGGGAAGCACAGATATGCAGTATTTT.

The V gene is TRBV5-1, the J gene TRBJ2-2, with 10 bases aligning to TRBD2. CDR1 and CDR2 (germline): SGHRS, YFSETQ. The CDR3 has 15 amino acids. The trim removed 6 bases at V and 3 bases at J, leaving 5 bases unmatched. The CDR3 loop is CASTQTSGYTGELFF. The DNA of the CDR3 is TGCGCCAGCACCCAGACTAGCGGGTACACCGGGGAGCTGTTTTTT.

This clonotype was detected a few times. As DNA, the CDR3 is TGCGCCAGCAGTATAGCGCAGACCTACAATGAGCAGTTCTTC. It codes for CASSIAQTYNEQFF. The V and J genes are TRBV5-1 and TRBJ2-1; tentative D call: TRBD2 (5 bases). CDR1 is SGHRS, CDR2 YFSETQ, per germline. V was cut by 5 bases and J by 2 bases, with 11 bases left in between. The CDR3 length is 14 residues. The variable domain in full, with the rest retrieved from reference TRBV5-1 and TRBJ2-1, is KAGVTQTPRYLIKTRGQQVTLSCSPISGHRSVSWYQQTPGQGLQFLFEYFSETQRNKGNFPGRFSGRQFSNSRSEMNVSTLELGDSALYLCASSIAQTYNEQFFGPGTRLTVL.

The CDR3 sequence: CSVEGQGAFGGEAFF. CDR3 coding DNA: TGCAGCGTTGAAGGTCAGGGGGCGTTCGGCGGTGAAGCTTTCTTT. The rearrangement uses TRBV29-1 and TRBJ1-1; 8 bases agree with TRBD1. This CDR3 is 15 amino acids long. Germline CDR1 reads SQVTM; CDR2 reads ANQGSEA. V was clipped by 1 base and J by 7 bases; unmatched bases: 11. The full variable domain, rest sourced from reference TRBV29-1 and TRBJ1-1, is SAVISQKPSRDICQRGTSLTIQCQVDSQVTMMFWYRQQPGQSLTLIATANQGSEATYESGFVIDKFPISRPNLTFSTLTVSNMSPEDSSIYLCSVEGQGAFGGEAFFGQGTRLTVV.

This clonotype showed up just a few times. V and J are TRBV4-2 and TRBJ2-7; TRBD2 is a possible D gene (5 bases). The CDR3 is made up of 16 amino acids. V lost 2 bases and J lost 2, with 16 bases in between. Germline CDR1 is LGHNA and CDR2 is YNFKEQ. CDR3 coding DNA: TGTGCCAGCAGCCAAAATTCGGATGGGGAGACCTACGAGCAGTACTTC. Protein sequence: CASSQNSDGETYEQYF.

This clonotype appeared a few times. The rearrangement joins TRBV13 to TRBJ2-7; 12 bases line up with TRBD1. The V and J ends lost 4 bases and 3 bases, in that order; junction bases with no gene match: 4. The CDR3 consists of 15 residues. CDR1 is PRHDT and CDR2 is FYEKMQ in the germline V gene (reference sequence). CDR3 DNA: TGTGCCAGCAGCTGGGGGACAGGGGGCCGCTACGAGCAGTACTTC. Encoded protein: CASSWGTGGRYEQYF.

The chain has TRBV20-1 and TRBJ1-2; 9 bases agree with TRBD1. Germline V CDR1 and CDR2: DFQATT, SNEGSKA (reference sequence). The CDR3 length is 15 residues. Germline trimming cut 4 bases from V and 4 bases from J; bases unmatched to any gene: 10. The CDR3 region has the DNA TGCAGTGCTACGGGACAGGGTTTACGATCCTATGGCTACACCTTC. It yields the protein CSATGQGLRSYGYTF.

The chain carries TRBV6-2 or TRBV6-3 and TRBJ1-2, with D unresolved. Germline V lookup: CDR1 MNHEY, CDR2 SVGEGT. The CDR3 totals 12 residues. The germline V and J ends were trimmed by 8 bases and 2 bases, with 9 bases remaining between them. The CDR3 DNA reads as TGTGCCAGCCACAGTCGAAACTATGGCTACACCTTC. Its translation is CASHSRNYGYTF.

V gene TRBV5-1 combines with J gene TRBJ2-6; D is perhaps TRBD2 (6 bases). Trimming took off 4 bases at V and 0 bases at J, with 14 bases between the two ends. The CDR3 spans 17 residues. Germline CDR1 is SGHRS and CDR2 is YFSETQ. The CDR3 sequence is CASSPISTSSGANVLTF. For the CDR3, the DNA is TGCGCCAGCAGCCCCATTTCGACTAGCTCTGGGGCCAACGTCCTGACTTTC.

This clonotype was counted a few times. The CDR3 reads CASSSNRGSSYEQYF. CDR3 DNA: TGCGCCAGCAGCTCAAACAGGGGAAGCTCCTACGAGCAGTACTTC. The rearrangement links TRBV5-1 to TRBJ2-7, with 7 bases that match TRBD1. This CDR3 is 15 amino acids long. V lost 3 bases to trimming and J lost 0 bases; unmatched junction nucleotides: 6. Germline assignment: CDR1 SGHRS and CDR2 YFSETQ.

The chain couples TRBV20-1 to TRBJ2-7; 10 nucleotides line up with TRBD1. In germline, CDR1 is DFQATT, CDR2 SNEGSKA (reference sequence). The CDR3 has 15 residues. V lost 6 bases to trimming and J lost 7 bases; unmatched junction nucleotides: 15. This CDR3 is CSARRGTGVLREQYF. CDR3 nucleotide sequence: TGCAGTGCCCGAAGGGGGACAGGGGTCCTGAGGGAGCAGTACTTC.